This T cell receptor beta chain was sequenced in a study of immunodeficiency (dated by TCRdb to the late 2010s). With regard to the full study: To search for oligoclonality and VDJ recombination defects, the researchers carried out a repertoire analysis. Study-level results and caveats: CD4+ T cell V-J pairing and productive entropy appeared similar between patients and controls. Severe oligoclonality, as judged by top-100 and total clonotype frequencies, was observed in patient CD8+ T cells but not in patient CD4+ T cells. In the entropy comparisons of patients versus healthy controls, patients were shown as n=3 (open circles), and an effect on thymic development was only suggested as possible.

Worth noting for this clone: Its recognized antigen is unknown. No much larger clonotype is one base removed from it; base qualities were not supplied.

Genomic DNA was isolated using the QIAamp DNA Blood Mini Kit and then sent out for immunoSEQ repertoire analysis. A standard quantity of genomic DNA template was used for amplification of CDR3 regions by multiplex PCR. An Illumina platform was used to sequence the PCR products. The authors processed their data as follows. Alignment of sequences was done against a reference, and the V, D and J gene definitions came from IMGT. A nearest-neighbor clustering algorithm merged closely related sequences to remove PCR and sequencing errors. V, D and J usage was analyzed in productive unique and total sequences using ImmunoSEQ Analyzer tools and R version 3.6.1. TCRdb limited this immuneACCESS table to in-frame rearrangements with V and J called. A share of clones is missing; checked studies link under half to unresolved V genes, and the rest is unexplained. V and J calls plus clone size are reproduced from that table; the DNA served to infer D and trimming. The sample table holds hundreds of clones, of which 85% to 95% were seen once. The ten biggest clones cover roughly 1.8% of the sample.

CD3+CD4+ T cells were sorted from fresh PBMCs before TCR sequencing. The sequencing input was CD4+ T cells from blood. The TCR was taken from a human donor in good health.

The sequenced DNA is TGTGCCAGCGCGGGGTTTGGCACTGAAGCTTTCTTT. The encoded protein is CASAGFGTEAFF. The chain couples TRBV2 to TRBJ1-1, with no D gene named confidently. V is reduced by 8 bases and J by 4 bases, leaving a spacing of 11 bases between them. Spanning cysteine to phenylalanine, the CDR3 consists of 12 amino acids. Only the CDR3 DNA is retained, 36 bases long and in frame from the first base. The germline V gene encodes CDR1 SNHLY and CDR2 FYNNEI.